Presented here are 20 T cell receptor beta chains from one specimen sequenced in a study of T-cell reconstitution after alpha-beta-depleted transplantation in children. A TCRbeta library incorporating unique molecular identifiers was prepared. TCRdb processed the PCR reads anew with MiXCR; each CDR3 protein has one entry. The sample includes 250,000 to 350,000 distinct CDR3 sequences, more than 9% of them seen just once. Here the sequenced sample was PBMCs from the stem cell graft donor, taken from the stem cell graft. The receptors were sampled from a human donor who donated a stem cell graft to a child with SCID.

This clonotype was observed a handful of times. The J gene is TRBJ2-7, the V gene TRBV10-1; 11 bases line up with TRBD1. Per germline, CDR1 WNHNN and CDR2 SYGVQD (reference sequence). The CDR3 is 15 amino acids. The V segment lost 4 bases and the J segment 6 bases; nucleotides outside the gene matches: 8. The CDR3 DNA reads as TGCGCCAGCAGTGGCTCGGGACAGGGGGGGACCGAGCAGTACTTC. Amino acids: CASSGSGQGGTEQYF.

This clonotype was seen a handful of times. The chain combines TRBV5-1 with TRBJ2-7, with D maybe TRBD1 (5 bases). The CDR3 covers 12 residues. Trimming removed 5 bases from V and 4 bases from J, with 10 bases in between. Germline V CDR1 and CDR2: SGHRS, YFSETQ. The DNA of the CDR3 is TGCGCCAGCAGAAATACAGGATACGAGCAGTACTTC. Amino acids: CASRNTGYEQYF.

The J gene is TRBJ1-3, the V gene TRBV12-3 or TRBV12-4; 7 bases fit TRBD1. The V gene end was trimmed by 0 bases and the J gene end by 4 bases; junction bases not matched to a gene: 6. The CDR3 length is 16 residues. Written as DNA, the CDR3 is TGTGCCAGCAGTTTAGCGGCAGGGGGGATCGGAAACACCATATATTTT. Amino acids: CASSLAAGGIGNTIYF.

The CDR3 region is CASSETGGRSYNEQFF. The CDR3 DNA is TGTGCCAGCAGCGAGACAGGGGGGAGGTCCTACAATGAGCAGTTCTTC. The chain combines TRBV12-3 or TRBV12-4 with TRBJ2-1; 9 bases match TRBD1. Trimming took 6 bases from V and 1 from J; bases not matched to a gene: 7. The CDR3 length is 16 residues.

The gene calls are TRBV29-1 and TRBJ1-2, with D possibly being TRBD1 (5 bases). Germline V gene lookup returns CDR1 SQVTM and CDR2 ANQGSEA. This CDR3 has 12 amino acids. V lost 3 bases and J lost 8, with 13 bases in between. CDR3 sequence (DNA): TGCAGCGTTGATATCGGGGGTCGAGGCTACACCTTC. It codes for CSVDIGGRGYTF.

This clonotype was detected a few times. The chain links TRBV12-3 or TRBV12-4 to TRBJ1-1, with D possibly matching TRBD1 (6 bases). The V end lost 6 bases, the J end lost 4 bases, and 12 bases lay between the germline ends. The CDR3 extends over 13 amino acids. CDR3: CASRPQGSTEAFF. In DNA, the CDR3 is TGTGCCAGCAGGCCTCAGGGGAGCACTGAAGCTTTCTTT.

This sequence joins TRBV6-6 and TRBJ2-7; 7 nucleotides agree with TRBD1. The germline V gene has CDR1 MNHNY and CDR2 SVGAGI (reference sequence). The V gene end was trimmed by 8 bases and the J gene end by 0 bases; junction bases not matched to a gene: 1. The CDR3 is 12 amino acids. The DNA for the CDR3 is TGTGCCAGCGGGACAGTCTCCTACGAGCAGTACTTC. It yields the protein CASGTVSYEQYF.

The chain uses TRBV5-1 and TRBJ1-5, with no clear D. The CDR3 has 16 residues. The germline V gene encodes CDR1 SGHRS and CDR2 YFSETQ. Trimming removed 0 bases from V and 0 bases from J, with 10 bases in between. Here the CDR3 DNA reads TGCGCCAGCAGCTTGGAGGGCATCGATAGCAATCAGCCCCAGCATTTT. Protein sequence: CASSLEGIDSNQPQHF.

The table lists this clonotype with a few counts. The CDR3 sequence is CASSARTGGLNQPQHF. CDR3 DNA: TGTGCCAGCAGCGCCCGGACAGGGGGACTGAATCAGCCCCAGCATTTT. V usage is TRBV7-8 and J usage is TRBJ1-5; 10 bases are a match to TRBD1. This CDR3 is built from 16 residues. Germline CDR1 SGHVS, CDR2 FQNEAQ. Trimming removed 5 bases from V and 4 bases from J; junction bases left unmatched: 8.

The rearrangement uses TRBV11-2 and TRBJ2-3; D not certain. Germline V gene sequence: CDR1 SGHAT, CDR2 FQNNGV. The CDR3 consists of 13 residues. Trimming took 4 bases from V and 2 from J, leaving 7 bases between them. The CDR3 spells CASSSAFTDTQYF. Here the CDR3 DNA reads TGTGCCAGCAGCTCCGCCTTCACAGATACGCAGTATTTT.

Only a few counts were recorded for this clonotype. The rearrangement joins TRBV20-1 to TRBJ2-7, with 9 bases fitting TRBD2. V gave up 6 bases and J gave up 6 bases; unmatched junction bases: 6. The germline CDR1 and CDR2 sequences are DFQATT and SNEGSKA (reference sequence). This CDR3 comprises 12 residues. DNA of the CDR3: TGCAGTGCGTACGGGACTAGCCTCGAGCAGTACTTC. It yields the protein CSAYGTSLEQYF.

The CDR3 loop reads CASSGQGWGEQYF. CDR3 sequence (DNA): TGTGCCAGCAGTGGACAGGGGTGGGGCGAGCAGTACTTC. The J gene is TRBJ2-7, the V gene TRBV12-3 or TRBV12-4; 9 nucleotides line up with TRBD1. The CDR3 is 13 residues long. Trimming at V came to 5 bases and at J to 6 bases, leaving 5 bases not matched to a gene.

This clonotype was counted a few times. This chain connects TRBV9 to TRBJ2-3, with D perhaps given as TRBD1 or TRBD2 (5 bases each). The CDR3 is 16 amino acids. V was shortened by 4 bases and J by 2 bases, with 17 bases between the two germline ends. The germline CDR1 and CDR2 sequences are SGDLS and YYNGEE. This CDR3 is CASSPRIGDPTDTQYF. The CDR3 coding sequence is TGTGCCAGCAGCCCCAGAATAGGGGACCCCACAGATACGCAGTATTTT.

The V and J genes are TRBV9 and TRBJ1-6, with D unclear. Between the trimmed V and J ends, which lost 4 bases and 8 bases, there was a span of 16 bases. Germline V gene data show CDR1 as SGDLS and CDR2 as YYNGEE. CDR3 size: 15 residues. As DNA, the CDR3 is TGTGCCAGCAGCAGCGGGGAGGCAAATTATTCACCCCTCCACTTT. It specifies CASSSGEANYSPLHF.

Many counts were recorded for this clonotype. This chain links TRBV12-3 or TRBV12-4 with TRBJ1-2; D possibly corresponds to TRBD1 (5 bases). With 5 bases removed from V and 2 bases from J, the gap between germline ends came to 9 bases. This CDR3 has 13 amino acids. The chain's CDR3 is CASSIDRNYGYTF. CDR3 DNA sequence: TGTGCCAGCAGTATCGACAGAAACTATGGCTACACCTTC.

This clonotype appeared many times. This sequence joins TRBV25-1 and TRBJ2-1, with 14 bases fitting TRBD2. Germline values: CDR1 MGHDK, CDR2 SYGVNS. The CDR3 has 16 amino acids. Losses at the gene ends were 6 bases for V and 10 bases for J; bases not matched to a gene: 11. CDR3 nucleotide sequence: TGTGCCAGCAGGCCCTCCGGACTAGCGGGGGGCTGGGAGCAGTTCTTC. This codes for CASRPSGLAGGWEQFF.

This clonotype was seen only a few times. The CDR3 bases are TGTGCCACCAGTTCAGGGGGTGGAACAGATACGCAGTATTTT. It specifies CATSSGGGTDTQYF. The chain recombines TRBV24-1 with TRBJ2-3, with 7 bases that match TRBD1. The CDR3 sequence is 14 residues long. The germline V gene encodes CDR1 KGHDR and CDR2 SFDVKD. Germline trimming cut 6 bases from V and 3 bases from J; bases unmatched to any gene: 5.

This clonotype appeared many times. J is TRBJ2-5 and V is TRBV5-1, with D perhaps TRBD1 or TRBD2 (5 bases each). Trimming shortened V by 0 bases and J by 5 bases, and 14 bases separated the two germline ends. The CDR3 sequence is 15 residues long. Germline loops: CDR1 SGHRS, CDR2 YFSETQ. CDR3 bases: TGCGCCAGCAGCTTGGTGAAGGGGACGGGGGAGACCCAGTACTTC. Its translation is CASSLVKGTGETQYF.

A few counts support this clonotype. This chain uses TRBV7-3 with TRBJ1-1, with D possibly TRBD1 on 5 matching bases. Looked up from germline, CDR1 is SGHTA and CDR2 is FQGTGA. The CDR3 consists of 15 residues. V was trimmed by 5 bases and J by 0 bases, leaving 13 bases between them. For the CDR3, the DNA is TGTGCCAGCAGCCGCATTGGGGGTATGAACACTGAAGCTTTCTTT. It yields the protein CASSRIGGMNTEAFF.

This clonotype was detected a few times. V usage is TRBV6-1 and J usage is TRBJ2-6, with a weak D call TRBD1 (6 bases). The CDR3 covers 18 residues. V was trimmed by 5 bases and J by 0 bases, leaving 17 bases between them. Germline V lookup: CDR1 MNHNS, CDR2 SASEGT. CDR3 in amino acids: CASSRTRTDSSGANVLTF. The CDR3 coding sequence is TGTGCCAGCAGTCGCACCAGGACAGACAGCTCTGGGGCCAACGTCCTGACTTTC.